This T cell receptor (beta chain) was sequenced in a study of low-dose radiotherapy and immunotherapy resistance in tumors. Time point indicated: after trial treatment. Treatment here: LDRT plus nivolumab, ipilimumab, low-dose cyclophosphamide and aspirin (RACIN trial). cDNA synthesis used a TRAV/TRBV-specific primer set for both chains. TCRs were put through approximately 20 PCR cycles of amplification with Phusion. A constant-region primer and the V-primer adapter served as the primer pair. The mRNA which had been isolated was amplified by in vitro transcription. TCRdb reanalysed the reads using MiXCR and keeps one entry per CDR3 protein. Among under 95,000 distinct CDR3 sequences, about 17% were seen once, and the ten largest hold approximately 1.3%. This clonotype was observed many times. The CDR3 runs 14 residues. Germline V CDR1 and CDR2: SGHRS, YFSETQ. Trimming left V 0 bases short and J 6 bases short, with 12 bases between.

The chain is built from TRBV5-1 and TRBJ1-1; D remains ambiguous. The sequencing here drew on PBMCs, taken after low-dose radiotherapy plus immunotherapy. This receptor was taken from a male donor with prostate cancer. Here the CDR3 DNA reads TGCGCCAGCAGCTTGGCGGCGCTGAGGGCTGAAGCTTTCTTT. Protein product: CASSLAALRAEAFF.